These 4 T cell receptor beta chains were sequenced from one sample in a study of beta chain features in type 1 diabetes. cDNA synthesis used the whole RNA isolate, giving expressed TCRB sequences. Here immunoSEQ multiplex PCR was the method, and the copy in TCRdb shows in-frame clones only, minus some. The sample records about half a million clones, about an eighth being singletons. Sample: naive CD4+ T cells from blood. Every receptor here comes from a woman aged 18-30 years in good health.

There are a few counts of this clone. V usage is TRBV6-1 and J usage is TRBJ2-3, with D unresolved. This CDR3 is 13 amino acids long. V was shortened by 6 bases and J by 1 base, with 8 bases between the two germline ends. Germline CDR1 and CDR2: MNHNS and SASEGT. The DNA of the CDR3 is TGTGCCAGCAGCGCCCGGGGCACAGATACGCAGTATTTT. This codes for CASSARGTDTQYF.

This chain uses TRBV5-4 with TRBJ1-2; the match to TRBD1 covers 8 bases. The CDR3 spans 14 residues. Trimming at V came to 0 bases and at J to 8 bases, leaving 6 bases not matched to a gene. From germline, CDR1 is SGHNT and CDR2 YYREEE (reference sequence). The CDR3 DNA reads TGTGCCAGCAGCTTGGGAGACAGGGGCGACGGCTACACCTTC. Residues: CASSLGDRGDGYTF.

This chain uses TRBV20-1 with TRBJ1-2; tentatively, D is TRBD1 (6 bases). The CDR3 runs to 11 residues. Germline V lookup: CDR1 DFQATT, CDR2 SNEGSKA (reference sequence). With 5 bases removed from V and 5 bases from J, the gap between germline ends came to 9 bases. CDR3 nucleotide sequence: TGCAGTGCTGGACAGCTTTATGGCTACACCTTC. It yields the protein CSAGQLYGYTF.

The J gene is TRBJ2-2, the V gene TRBV2; D unresolved. This CDR3 is built from 14 residues. Looked up from germline, CDR1 is SNHLY and CDR2 is FYNNEI. Trimming stripped 7 bases from V and 0 bases from J, with 9 bases between. CDR3 nucleotides: TGTGCCAGCAAGTGGCAGGCGAACACCGGGGAGCTGTTTTTT. Translating it yields CASKWQANTGELFF.